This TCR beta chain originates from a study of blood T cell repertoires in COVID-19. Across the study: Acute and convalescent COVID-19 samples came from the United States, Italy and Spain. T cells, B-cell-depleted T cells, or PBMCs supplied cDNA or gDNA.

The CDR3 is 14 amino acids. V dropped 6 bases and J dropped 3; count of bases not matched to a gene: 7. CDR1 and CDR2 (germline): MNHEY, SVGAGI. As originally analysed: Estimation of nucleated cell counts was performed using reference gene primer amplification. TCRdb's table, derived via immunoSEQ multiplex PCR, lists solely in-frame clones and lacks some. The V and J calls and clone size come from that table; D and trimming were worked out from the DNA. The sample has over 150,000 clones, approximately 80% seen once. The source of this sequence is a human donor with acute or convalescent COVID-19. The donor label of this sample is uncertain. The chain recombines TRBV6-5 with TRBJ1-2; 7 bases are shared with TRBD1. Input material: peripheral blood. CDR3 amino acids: CASSGDRADYGYTF. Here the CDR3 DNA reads TGTGCCAGCAGCGGTGACAGGGCGGACTATGGCTACACCTTC.